Below are 20 T cell receptor beta chains sequenced from a single sample in a study of T cell repertoires in cytomegalovirus infection. Antigens of these TCRs are unknown. TCRdb called the reads again in MiXCR, with one record for every CDR3 protein. The sample yields 110,000 or so distinct CDR3 sequences, around 31% seen once. Source: CD8+ T cells from cultured PBMCs, taken from culture after CMV antigen stimulation. The receptors were gathered from a human donor in good health (CMV status not recorded). Some clones in this sample may be carry-over from other donors' samples.

The chain recombines TRBV20-1 with TRBJ2-1, with D perhaps TRBD1 or TRBD2 (6 bases each). Per the germline V gene, CDR1 is DFQATT and CDR2 is SNEGSKA (reference sequence). Trimming cost V 2 bases and J 4 bases, with 18 bases left between them. The CDR3 contains 16 residues. CDR3 nucleotide sequence: TGCAGTGCTAGATACGGACAGCGGGCCCAATACAATGAGCAGTTCTTC. Protein: CSARYGQRAQYNEQFF.

The chain joins TRBV6-8 to TRBJ2-2; no clear D. The CDR3 runs to 11 residues. The germline V gene encodes CDR1 MNHGY and CDR2 SAAAGT. V dropped 7 bases and J dropped 8 bases, with 8 bases sitting between them. The CDR3 nucleotides read TGTGCCAGCATTTCCAAGGGGGAGCTGTTTTTT. Translating it yields CASISKGELFF.

V and J are TRBV29-1 and TRBJ1-2, with D hard to call. CDR1 and CDR2 from the germline V gene are SQVTM and ANQGSEA. The germline V and J ends were trimmed by 0 bases and 7 bases, with 15 bases remaining between them. The CDR3 sequence is 14 residues long. In DNA form, the CDR3 reads TGCAGCGTTGAAGATCCAACGTATTGGGGTGGCTACACCTTC. Translating gives CSVEDPTYWGGYTF.

This clonotype was seen many times. The chain carries TRBV7-6 and TRBJ2-1; 8 nucleotides line up with TRBD1. V lost 2 bases and J lost 9; bases outside the gene matches: 12. Germline CDR1 is SGHVS and CDR2 is FNYEAQ. There are 16 residues in the CDR3. The CDR3 spells CASSLSQTTTGGEQFF. CDR3 bases: TGTGCCAGCAGCTTAAGCCAAACCACAACAGGGGGTGAGCAGTTCTTC.

This clonotype was picked up a small number of times. V gene TRBV27 combines with J gene TRBJ1-2; 9 bases match TRBD1. The CDR3 runs to 14 residues. CDR1 MNHEY and CDR2 SMNVEV come from the germline V gene (reference sequence). V lost 5 bases, J lost 3 bases, and 4 bases stayed unmatched. CDR3 protein: CASSITGGDYGYTF. CDR3 DNA sequence: TGTGCCAGCAGTATAACAGGGGGCGACTATGGCTACACCTTC.

V is TRBV28 and J is TRBJ1-1, with D possibly matching TRBD1 (6 bases). Germline-derived CDR1 and CDR2 are MDHEN and SYDVKM. CDR3 length: 16 amino acids. Trimming left V 1 base short and J 4 bases short, with 16 bases between. As DNA, the CDR3 is TGTGCCAGCAGTTTATCCTCGACAGGAGGGAGCACTGAAGCTTTCTTT. This codes for CASSLSSTGGSTEAFF.

This chain uses TRBV11-2 with TRBJ2-2, with 11 bases that match TRBD2. Germline-derived CDR1 and CDR2 are SGHAT and FQNNGV. This CDR3 spans 20 amino acids. V was pared by 2 bases and J by 0 bases, with 11 bases of the junction left unmatched. This CDR3 reads CASSLLIAGGLLANTGELFF. For the CDR3, the DNA is TGTGCCAGCAGCTTACTGATAGCGGGGGGGCTCCTAGCGAACACCGGGGAGCTGTTTTTT. The full variable domain, completed using reference TRBV11-2 and TRBJ2-2, is EAGVAQSPRYKIIEKRQSVAFWCNPISGHATLYWYQQILGQGPKLLIQFQNNGVVDDSQLPKDRFSAERLKGVDSTLKIQPAKLEDSAVYLCASSLLIAGGLLANTGELFFGEGSRLTVL.

Many counts were recorded for this clonotype. V usage is TRBV7-2 and J usage is TRBJ1-2; a weak D match, TRBD1 (6 bases). Germline values: CDR1 SGHTA, CDR2 FQGNSA. The V and J ends lost 5 bases and 5 bases respectively, with 12 bases between them. The CDR3 is made up of 13 amino acids. CDR3 loop: CASSPGQIYGYTF. DNA of the CDR3: TGTGCCAGCAGCCCAGGACAGATATATGGCTACACCTTC. The variable domain in full, completed from reference TRBV7-2 and TRBJ1-2, reads GAGVSQSPSNKVTEKGKDVELRCDPISGHTALYWYRQSLGQGLEFLIYFQGNSAPDKSGLPSDRFSAERTGGSVSTLTIQRTQQEDSAVYLCASSPGQIYGYTFGSGTRLTVV.

Remarks on this clonotype: One junction end does not reproduce the germline sequence, and a read error may be involved. V is TRBV7-7 and J is TRBJ2-7; 7 bases fit TRBD2. This CDR3 comprises 15 residues. CDR1 and CDR2 from the germline V gene are SSHAT and FNYEAQ (reference sequence). In DNA, the CDR3 is TGTGCTAGCAGTTCCGGGACGGGAGGTGTTTACGAGCAGTACTTC. Residues: CASSSGTGGVYEQYF. The variable domain in full, completed from reference TRBV7-7 and TRBJ2-7, reads GAGVSQSPRYKVTKRGQDVTLRCDPISSHATLYWYQQALGQGPEFLTYFNYEAQPDKSGLPSDRFSAERPEGSISTLTIQRTEQRDSAMYRCASSSGTGGVYEQYFGPGTRLTVT.

The chain combines TRBV29-1 with TRBJ2-3; 13 positions match TRBD2. Losses at the gene ends were 5 bases for V and 3 bases for J; bases not matched to a gene: 8. The CDR3 is 16 amino acids. The germline V gene has CDR1 SQVTM and CDR2 ANQGSEA. The CDR3 loop reads CSVRGGLAGRTDTQYF. DNA of the CDR3: TGCAGCGTTCGGGGGGGACTAGCGGGGCGTACAGATACGCAGTATTTT.

The V gene is TRBV20-1, the J gene TRBJ2-2, with D hard to call. CDR1 is DFQATT, CDR2 SNEGSKA, per germline (reference sequence). The V and J ends lost 2 bases and 2 bases respectively, with 9 bases between them. The CDR3 runs 14 residues. This CDR3 reads CSARPTVNTGELFF. The CDR3 DNA sequence: TGCAGTGCTAGACCGACCGTTAACACCGGGGAGCTGTTTTTT.

The rearrangement links TRBV7-6 to TRBJ2-1; 9 positions match TRBD1. Germline trimming cut 5 bases from V and 0 bases from J; bases unmatched to any gene: 17. CDR1 and CDR2 (germline): SGHVS, FNYEAQ. This CDR3 comprises 20 residues. The CDR3 sequence is CASSRPGQGHTSSSYNEQFF. Here the CDR3 DNA reads TGTGCCAGCAGCCGACCGGGACAGGGACACACCTCGAGCTCCTACAATGAGCAGTTCTTC.

This clonotype was detected many times. The chain recombines TRBV6-5 with TRBJ2-2; no definite D call. The length of the CDR3 is 15 residues. Germline V lookup: CDR1 MNHEY, CDR2 SVGAGI. The V end was cut by 3 bases, the J end by 3 bases, with 11 bases between. The CDR3 is CASSYETDYTGELFF. The CDR3 DNA reads TGTGCCAGCAGTTATGAAACAGACTACACCGGGGAGCTGTTTTTT.

In this sample, this clonotype turned up a few times. The genes are TRBV12-3 or TRBV12-4 and TRBJ2-3, with D possibly matching TRBD2 (6 bases). This CDR3 spans 11 amino acids. Trimming cost V 6 bases and J 6 bases, with 7 bases left between them. CDR3 sequence (DNA): TGTGCCAGCAGCGCGGGGGATACGCAGTATTTT. This translates into CASSAGDTQYF.

This clonotype was observed a handful of times. The CDR3 reads CASSALGPGQGARGGYTF. CDR3 sequence (DNA): TGTGCCAGCAGTGCCCTTGGCCCGGGACAGGGGGCTCGGGGTGGCTACACCTTC. The chain uses TRBV6-1 and TRBJ1-2, with 12 bases aligning to TRBD1. V lost 4 bases to trimming and J lost 7 bases; unmatched junction nucleotides: 16. Germline V CDR1 and CDR2: MNHNS, SASEGT. The CDR3 covers 18 residues.

This clonotype was observed many times. This rearrangement joins TRBV4-3 to TRBJ2-6; TRBD2 aligns across 14 bases. Germline V gene sequence: CDR1 LGHNA, CDR2 YSLEER. Germline trimming cut 4 bases from V and 4 bases from J; bases unmatched to any gene: 3. The CDR3 is 17 amino acids. The CDR3, as DNA: TGCGCCAGCAGCCCGACTAGCGGGGGGGCGGGGGCCAACGTCCTGACTTTC. Translation gives CASSPTSGGAGANVLTF.

CDR3 coding DNA: TGTGCCAGCAGCGTGGCACAGCCAGATACGCAGTATTTT. Translation gives CASSVAQPDTQYF. The V gene is TRBV9, the J gene TRBJ2-3, with D unresolved. The CDR3 runs 13 residues. Trimming left V 2 bases short and J 4 bases short, with 8 bases between. The V gene's germline CDR1 is SGDLS and CDR2 YYNGEE.

CDR3 DNA: TGTGCCAGTAGTATCGGGGTTAACACCGGGGAGCTGTTTTTT. It encodes CASSIGVNTGELFF. This rearrangement joins TRBV19 to TRBJ2-2, with D maybe TRBD2 (5 bases). The CDR3 consists of 14 residues. Germline CDR1 is LNHDA and CDR2 is SQIVND (reference sequence). V lost 3 bases and J 2 bases, leaving 7 bases between the germline ends.

This clonotype was observed a handful of times. The rearrangement uses TRBV7-8 and TRBJ2-7; tentatively, D is TRBD1 (5 bases). With 5 bases removed from V and 5 bases from J, the gap between germline ends came to 10 bases. Germline V gives CDR1 SGHVS, CDR2 FQNEAQ. The CDR3 sequence is 12 residues long. The CDR3 protein is CASSLGENEQYF. The CDR3 nucleotides read TGTGCCAGCAGCCTAGGGGAAAACGAGCAGTACTTC.

A single count supports this clonotype. V gene TRBV6-5 combines with J gene TRBJ2-1; 12 nucleotides align to TRBD1. This CDR3 contains 15 residues. Trimming cost V 7 bases and J 7 bases; bases outside gene matches: 8. Germline values: CDR1 MNHEY, CDR2 SVGAGI. This chain's CDR3 is CASNPRDRGLNEQFF. CDR3 nucleotides: TGTGCCAGCAACCCCCGGGACAGGGGGCTTAATGAGCAGTTCTTC.